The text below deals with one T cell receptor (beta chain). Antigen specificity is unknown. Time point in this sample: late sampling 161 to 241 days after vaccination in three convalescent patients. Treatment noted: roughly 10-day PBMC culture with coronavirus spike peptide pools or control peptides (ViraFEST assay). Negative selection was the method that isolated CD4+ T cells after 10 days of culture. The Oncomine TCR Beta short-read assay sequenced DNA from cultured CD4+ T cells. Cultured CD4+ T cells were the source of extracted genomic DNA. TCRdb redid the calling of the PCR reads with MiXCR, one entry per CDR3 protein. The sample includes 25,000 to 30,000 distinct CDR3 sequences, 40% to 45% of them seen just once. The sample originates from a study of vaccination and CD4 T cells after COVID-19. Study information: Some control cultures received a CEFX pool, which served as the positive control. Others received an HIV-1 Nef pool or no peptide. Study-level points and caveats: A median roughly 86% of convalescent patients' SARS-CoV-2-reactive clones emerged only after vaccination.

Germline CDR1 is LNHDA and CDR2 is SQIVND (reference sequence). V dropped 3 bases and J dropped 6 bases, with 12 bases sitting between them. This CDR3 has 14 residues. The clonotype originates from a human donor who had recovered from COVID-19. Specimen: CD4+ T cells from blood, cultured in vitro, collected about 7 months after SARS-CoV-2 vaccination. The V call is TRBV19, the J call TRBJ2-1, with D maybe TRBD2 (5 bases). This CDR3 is CASSMGLEGNEQFF. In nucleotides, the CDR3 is TGTGCCAGTAGTATGGGTCTAGAGGGCAATGAGCAGTTCTTC.